The 13 T cell receptor beta chains presented below share a single source sample, sequenced in a study of T-cell memory formation after mild COVID-19. From the 5' RACE reads, TCRdb called clonotypes with MiXCR, one entry per CDR3 protein. Of about 400,000 distinct CDR3 sequences in the sample, about 25% were seen once. Source material: PBMCs or a T cell subset sorted from them (not recorded which). Receptors were obtained from an adult woman who had mild COVID-19 (a few samples of this study predate the infection). Cell type and time point are not known.

At least ten counts were recorded for this clonotype. The chain joins TRBV5-1 to TRBJ2-3; TRBD2 is a possible D gene (6 bases). Per the germline V gene, CDR1 is SGHRS and CDR2 is YFSETQ. The CDR3 totals 15 residues. V was cut by 2 bases and J by 0 bases, with 10 bases left in between. The CDR3 loop is CASSFSGTSTDTQYF. The DNA for the CDR3 is TGCGCCAGCAGCTTCTCTGGGACTAGCACAGATACGCAGTATTTT.

This clonotype was seen only a few times. The rearrangement joins TRBV6-5 to TRBJ1-4; weak D call: TRBD1 (5 bases). V lost 6 bases to trimming and J lost 5 bases, with 22 bases between them. This CDR3 spans 17 amino acids. Germline-derived CDR1 and CDR2 are MNHEY and SVGAGI. CDR3 nucleotide sequence: TGTGCCAGCAGCCGACTCGGGTTCGGGGCTACGAATGAAAAACTGTTTTTT. Translation gives CASSRLGFGATNEKLFF.

This sequence joins TRBV5-6 and TRBJ2-1; weak D call: TRBD2 (7 bases). The CDR3 is 18 residues long. V gave up 3 bases and J gave up 5 bases, with 24 bases separating them. The germline gives CDR1 SGHDT, CDR2 YYEEEE. CDR3 region: CASSWRGERLADNNEQFF. CDR3 DNA: TGTGCCAGCAGCTGGAGGGGGGAGCGGCTAGCGGACAACAATGAGCAGTTCTTC.

V usage is TRBV9 and J usage is TRBJ2-1, with D perhaps TRBD1 or TRBD2 (5 bases each). The CDR3 has 15 amino acids. Germline V CDR1 and CDR2: SGDLS, YYNGEE. The germline V and J ends were trimmed by 3 bases and 4 bases, with 14 bases remaining between them. In DNA, the CDR3 is TGTGCCAGCAGCGCAGACCGGGACCCATACAATGAGCAGTTCTTC. Translation gives CASSADRDPYNEQFF.

This clonotype was recorded a few times. The CDR3 sequence: CAWSFGVGYEQYF. The CDR3 nucleotides are TGTGCCTGGAGTTTCGGGGTTGGATACGAGCAGTACTTC. The J gene is TRBJ2-7, the V gene TRBV30; possibly TRBD2 for D (5 bases). CDR1 GTSNPN and CDR2 SVGIG come from the germline V gene (reference sequence). Deletions cut 2 bases from V and 4 bases from J, with 12 bases between. The length of the CDR3 is 13 residues.

This clonotype was picked up many times. The CDR3 nucleotides read TGTGCCTGGAGTGGGGGACTCTATCAGCCCCAGCATTTT. It yields the protein CAWSGGLYQPQHF. The chain has TRBV30 and TRBJ1-5; a possible D gene is TRBD1 (5 bases). Germline CDR1 and CDR2: GTSNPN and SVGIG (reference sequence). The V end was cut by 1 base, the J end by 5 bases, with 9 bases between. CDR3 size: 13 residues.

The table lists this clonotype with a few counts. The V call is TRBV7-2, the J call TRBJ2-5; 12 nucleotides align to TRBD2. CDR3 length equals 16 residues. The V segment lost 4 bases and the J segment 6 bases; nucleotides outside the gene matches: 9. The germline CDR1 and CDR2 sequences are SGHTA and FQGNSA. CDR3 sequence: CASSSALAGGGQTQYF. In DNA form, the CDR3 reads TGTGCCAGCAGCTCTGCACTAGCGGGAGGTGGCCAGACCCAGTACTTC.

The chain is built from TRBV20-1 and TRBJ2-7, with TRBD2 matching 7 bases. V was pared by 1 base and J by 5 bases, with 8 bases of the junction left unmatched. The germline CDR1 and CDR2 sequences are DFQATT and SNEGSKA (reference sequence). This CDR3 region has 14 residues. CDR3: CSARVLGLGDEQYF. CDR3 in DNA: TGCAGTGCTAGAGTGTTAGGACTAGGGGACGAGCAGTACTTC.

This clonotype was found a few times. The chain has TRBV12-3 or TRBV12-4 and TRBJ2-5; 7 bases map to TRBD1. This CDR3 region has 14 residues. V was pared by 5 bases and J by 2 bases, with 5 bases of the junction left unmatched. The CDR3 reads CASSPKGQQETQYF. The CDR3, as DNA: TGTGCCAGCAGTCCGAAGGGACAGCAAGAGACCCAGTACTTC.

The V gene is TRBV7-9, the J gene TRBJ2-2, with D possibly being TRBD1 (6 bases). The V gene's germline CDR1 is SEHNR and CDR2 FQNEAQ (reference sequence). This CDR3 is built from 16 residues. Trimming removed 1 base from V and 1 base from J, with 10 bases in between. DNA for the CDR3: TGTGCCAGCAGCTTAGGTGACAGGAGGAACACCGGGGAGCTGTTTTTT. Translating gives CASSLGDRRNTGELFF.

J is TRBJ1-2 and V is TRBV6-5; 9 bases are a match to TRBD1. The CDR3 is 11 amino acids. CDR1 MNHEY and CDR2 SVGAGI come from the germline V gene. Unmatched junction bases numbered 0, after V lost 6 bases and J lost 7 bases. In DNA form, the CDR3 reads TGTGCCAGCAGACAGGGGGCTGGCTACACCTTC. Residues: CASRQGAGYTF.

The chain is built from TRBV12-3 or TRBV12-4 and TRBJ1-1; 12 positions agree with TRBD1. The CDR3 is 16 amino acids. The trim removed 4 bases at V and 5 bases at J, leaving 8 bases unmatched. CDR3 in amino acids: CASSWGDRGRGTEAFF. The CDR3 DNA follows: TGTGCCAGCAGTTGGGGGGACAGGGGGCGCGGTACTGAAGCTTTCTTT.

This clonotype has just a few counts. The rearrangement links TRBV11-2 to TRBJ2-1; 7 positions agree with TRBD1. Germline CDR1 SGHAT, CDR2 FQNNGV. V dropped 8 bases and J dropped 3; count of bases not matched to a gene: 13. This CDR3 comprises 16 residues. CDR3 amino acids: CASSPLPGQYYNEQFF. CDR3 nucleotides: TGTGCCAGCTCTCCACTTCCGGGACAGTACTACAATGAGCAGTTCTTC.